Detailed here is one T cell receptor beta chain. Its antigen is unknown. Nothing much larger sits one base from this clone, and base qualities are not available. Library preparation used the immunoSEQ multiplex PCR assay. The authors' pipeline ran thus. A statistical classification framework was built for diagnosing cytomegalovirus status from the catalog of TCR beta chain sequences. Not all clones reach the TCRdb copy of this immuneACCESS table, which keeps in-frame sequences only. Checked studies attribute under half of the gap to unresolved V genes and leave the rest unexplained. D and trimming come from the DNA, and the V and J calls and clone size come from that table. The sample contains 220,000 or so clones, roughly 88% of them found a single time. 11% to 15% of the sample comes from the top ten. This sample is part of a study of cytomegalovirus exposure and HLA in healthy donors (dated by TCRdb to the late 2010s). A note on the overall study: The 670 or so repertoires of the first cohort and the roughly 120 validation repertoires were produced on the same platform, according to a later analysis. The study was designed to test whether signatures of past pathogen exposure could be identified by cataloging public T cell receptors. In addition to the first cohort of 500 to 850 subjects, a separate validation cohort of around 110 different subjects was used. To predict cytomegalovirus infection status, the study combined high-throughput TCR immunosequencing, statistical association of individual TCRs with disease status, and machine learning. General study outcomes and caveats: A later analysis found that TCRs clustered in the first cohort also tended to co-occur in the 95 to 150 validation repertoires, with just under 95% of cluster scores above 0. A few of the identified cytomegalovirus-associated TCR beta chains were confirmed in vitro to be specific for cytomegalovirus antigens. A total of around 150 TCR beta chains were listed by the study as associated with cytomegalovirus. The authors suggested that the approach could potentially be generalized to other disease states and immunological phenotypes. Most TCR sequences were seen in very few donors, while some public TCRs were found in many individuals. A later analysis lacked HLA typing for the validation cohort, so it scored co-occurrence in that cohort across all 120 or so repertoires. The classifier was reported to diagnose cytomegalovirus status with high specificity and sensitivity in both the original cohort and the validation cohort.

CDR1 is given as MDHEN and CDR2 as SYDVKM, both from the germline V gene. Its CDR3 holds 14 amino acids, cysteine through phenylalanine. The CDR3 DNA has 42 bases and is translated from base 1. Trimming costs V 4 bases and J 6 bases, and their ends lie 15 bases apart. The donors were included in the validation cohort of some 110 subjects, a group kept apart from the roughly 670-subject first cohort. The receptor was isolated from a woman in her thirties in good health and CMV-seropositive. The sample taken for sequencing was PBMCs. In this chain, TRBV28 is recombined with TRBJ1-2, and perhaps TRBD1 as D gene, on 6 matching bases. The CDR3 sequence is CASSSTLGADGYTF. The DNA sequence is TGTGCCAGCAGTTCAACCTTGGGGGCGGATGGCTACACCTTC.